This T cell receptor beta chain was sequenced in a study of vaccination effects on CD4 cells after COVID-19. An approximately ten-day culture period preceded the isolation of CD4+ T cells. Participants completed two doses of the BNT162b2 or mRNA-1273 vaccine. The ends were cut back, 1 base at V and 2 bases at J, with 9 bases in the middle. The germline gives CDR1 MGHRA, CDR2 YSYEKL. This CDR3 is 15 amino acids long. Only in-frame clones appear in the TCRdb table, and some are missing; sequencing was by immunoSEQ multiplex PCR. Altogether approximately 37,000 clones are present, approximately 70% being singletons, with the ten largest covering less than 9.5%. This clone occurred a few times. Its target is unknown.

This receptor was obtained from a human donor who received a COVID-19 vaccine. The chain couples TRBV4-1 to TRBJ1-5; D unclear. Material: CD4+ T cells from PBMCs cultured without peptide, obtained after COVID-19 vaccination. The CDR3 sequence is CASSQALLGNQPQHF. The DNA for the CDR3 is TGCGCCAGCAGCCAAGCGCTATTGGGCAATCAGCCCCAGCATTTT.